Listed below are T cell receptor beta chains from one sample, sequenced in a study of blood T cell repertoires in COVID-19. Profiled with immunoSEQ multiplex PCR; TCRdb holds only in-frame clones, not every one. The sample consists of around 270,000 clones, around four fifths of them appearing once. The sequencing input was peripheral blood. These receptors all stem from a man aged 55-75 years with acute or convalescent COVID-19. CDR3s include the opening cysteine and the closing phenylalanine or tryptophan. The order of the fields is J gene, V gene, CDR3 length, D gene, clone size, CDR3 protein, CDR3 DNA. The D gene is left open where the match is weak. Size tells how often a clone was seen (once, few, many) or the class of an expanded clone, and some rows leave it out.

J: TRBJ1-2; V: TRBV28; length: 13; D: TRBD1; size: few; CDR3: CASSLNRGYGYTF; DNA: TGTGCCAGCAGTTTAAACAGGGGCTATGGCTACACCTTC
J: TRBJ2-1; V: TRBV18; length: 16; D: TRBD2; size: .; CDR3: CASSPSIAGGPGEQFF; DNA: TGTGCCAGCTCCCCAAGTATAGCGGGAGGACCGGGGGAGCAGTTCTTC
J: TRBJ1-2; V: TRBV29-1; length: 15; D: .; size: .; CDR3: CSVDDTGLTNYGYTF; DNA: TGCAGCGTTGATGATACAGGGCTGACTAACTATGGCTACACCTTC
J: TRBJ2-3; V: TRBV21-1; length: 16; D: .; size: .; CDR3: CASSSRSGGTPDTQYF; DNA: TGTGCCAGCAGCTCTCGTAGCGGGGGGACCCCAGATACGCAGTATTTT
J: TRBJ1-1; V: TRBV28; length: 14; D: .; size: .; CDR3: CASSPRRGGTEAFF; DNA: TGTGCCAGCAGTCCCCGGAGGGGGGGAACTGAAGCTTTCTTT
J: TRBJ1-4; V: TRBV6-4; length: 16; D: TRBD1; size: few; CDR3: CASSDFSRGRLEKLFF; DNA: TGTGCCAGCAGTGACTTTAGCAGGGGGCGCTTGGAAAAACTGTTTTTT
J: TRBJ2-2; V: TRBV24-1; length: 14; D: .; size: .; CDR3: CATAAGIHTGELFF; DNA: TGTGCCACCGCTGCGGGGATCCACACCGGGGAGCTGTTTTTT
J: TRBJ2-7; V: TRBV29-1; length: 13; D: .; size: .; CDR3: CSVDRVMSNEQYF; DNA: TGCAGCGTTGACAGGGTAATGAGCAACGAGCAGTACTTC
J: TRBJ2-1; V: TRBV2; length: 15; D: TRBD1; size: .; CDR3: CASSGGTASYNEQFF; DNA: TGTGCCAGCAGTGGGGGGACAGCCTCCTACAATGAGCAGTTCTTC
J: TRBJ2-2; V: TRBV5-1; length: 17; D: .; size: .; CDR3: CASSLATGPANTGELFF; DNA: TGCGCCAGCAGCTTAGCGACAGGCCCCGCGAACACCGGGGAGCTGTTTTTT
J: TRBJ1-2; V: TRBV28; length: 16; D: .; size: .; CDR3: CASSLWGTEANYGYTF; DNA: TGTGCCAGCAGTTTATGGGGTACAGAAGCTAACTATGGCTACACCTTC
J: TRBJ2-1; V: TRBV3-1/TRBV3-2; length: 15; D: TRBD2; size: .; CDR3: CASSRTSAGYNEQFF; DNA: TGTGCCAGCAGCAGAACTAGCGCCGGATACAATGAGCAGTTCTTC
J: TRBJ2-2; V: TRBV29-1; length: 14; D: TRBD2; size: .; CDR3: CSVGQPGGTGELFF; DNA: TGCAGCGTTGGACAGCCGGGGGGAACCGGGGAGCTGTTTTTT
J: TRBJ1-2; V: TRBV7-9; length: 14; D: .; size: once; CDR3: CASSFDSANYGYTF; DNA: TGTGCCAGCAGCTTCGACTCAGCTAACTATGGCTACACCTTC
J: TRBJ2-1; V: TRBV7-9; length: 16; D: .; size: once; CDR3: CASSPISGGPYNEQFF; DNA: TGTGCCAGCAGCCCTATAAGCGGAGGCCCCTACAATGAGCAGTTCTTC
J: TRBJ2-7; V: TRBV10-3; length: 16; D: TRBD2; size: .; CDR3: CAISKAGTSGVYEQYF; DNA: TGTGCCATCAGTAAAGCCGGGACTAGCGGAGTCTACGAGCAGTACTTC
J: TRBJ2-7; V: TRBV7-3; length: 19; D: TRBD2; size: .; CDR3: CASSSHGIPGLAGGEEQYF; DNA: TGTGCCAGCAGCTCCCATGGGATTCCGGGACTAGCGGGAGGGGAAGAGCAGTACTTC
J: TRBJ2-7; V: TRBV5-5; length: 15; D: TRBD1; size: .; CDR3: CASSLGGTGSYEQYF; DNA: TGTGCCAGCAGCCTAGGAGGGACAGGGTCCTACGAGCAGTACTTC
J: TRBJ1-1; V: TRBV24-1; length: 15; D: .; size: .; CDR3: CATSETEGMNTEAFF; DNA: TGTGCCACCAGTGAAACAGAGGGCATGAACACTGAAGCTTTCTTT
J: TRBJ1-2; V: TRBV3-1/TRBV3-2; length: 16; D: TRBD1; size: .; CDR3: CASSLRGNQGAGGYTF; DNA: TGTGCCAGCAGCCTGAGGGGCAACCAGGGGGCTGGTGGCTACACCTTC
J: TRBJ1-6; V: TRBV27; length: 15; D: .; size: .; CDR3: CASRPGGAYNSPLHF; DNA: TGTGCCAGCAGACCTGGCGGTGCCTATAATTCACCCCTCCACTTT
J: TRBJ2-3; V: TRBV19; length: 14; D: TRBD2; size: .; CDR3: CASSLGTSGDTQYF; DNA: TGTGCCAGTAGTCTCGGGACTAGCGGAGATACGCAGTATTTT
J: TRBJ1-2; V: TRBV27; length: 17; D: .; size: .; CDR3: CASSSLRGGAKNYGYTF; DNA: TGTGCCAGCAGTTCGCTCAGGGGTGGAGCAAAGAACTATGGCTACACCTTC
J: TRBJ2-5; V: TRBV30; length: 11; D: .; size: .; CDR3: CAWREWEAQYF; DNA: TGTGCCTGGAGAGAGTGGGAGGCCCAGTACTTC
J: TRBJ2-1; V: TRBV18; length: 19; D: TRBD1; size: .; CDR3: CASSPPGTGGGKRYNEQFF; DNA: TGTGCCAGCTCACCTCCCGGGACAGGGGGCGGAAAACGTTACAATGAGCAGTTCTTC
J: TRBJ2-1; V: TRBV5-4; length: 17; D: TRBD1; size: .; CDR3: CASSSGTGTLGGNEQFF; DNA: TGTGCCAGCAGCTCTGGGACAGGGACTTTAGGGGGCAATGAGCAGTTCTTC
J: TRBJ2-5; V: TRBV9; length: 11; D: TRBD2; size: .; CDR3: CASSLGGAQYF; DNA: TGTGCCAGCAGCCTTGGGGGGGCCCAGTACTTC
J: TRBJ2-1; V: TRBV20-1; length: 16; D: TRBD2; size: .; CDR3: CSASRPSGTQFNEQFF; DNA: TGCAGTGCTAGTCGGCCTAGCGGGACCCAATTCAATGAGCAGTTCTTC
J: TRBJ2-5; V: TRBV28; length: 14; D: TRBD2; size: once; CDR3: CASSLVAGDETQYF; DNA: TGTGCCAGCAGTTTAGTAGCGGGGGACGAGACCCAGTACTTC
J: TRBJ2-3; V: TRBV7-2; length: 17; D: TRBD2; size: .; CDR3: CASSSRTSGPRTDTQYF; DNA: TGTGCCAGCAGCTCCCGGACTAGCGGGCCGCGCACAGATACGCAGTATTTT
J: TRBJ2-5; V: TRBV13; length: 16; D: .; size: .; CDR3: CASSPRGGVIGETQYF; DNA: TGTGCCAGCAGTCCACGTGGAGGGGTGATTGGAGAGACCCAGTACTTC
J: TRBJ2-1; V: TRBV19; length: 16; D: TRBD2; size: .; CDR3: CASRRTSGILYNEQFF; DNA: TGTGCCAGTAGAAGAACTAGCGGGATCCTTTACAATGAGCAGTTCTTC
J: TRBJ1-1; V: TRBV3-1/TRBV3-2; length: 13; D: .; size: .; CDR3: CASSQQKPGVAFF; DNA: TGTGCCAGCAGCCAACAAAAGCCCGGGGTAGCTTTCTTT
J: TRBJ2-1; V: TRBV6-6; length: 10; D: .; size: .; CDR3: CASGENEQFF; DNA: TGTGCCAGCGGGGAGAATGAGCAGTTCTTC
J: TRBJ1-2; V: TRBV5-1; length: 16; D: TRBD1; size: once; CDR3: CASSWGQGRANYGYTF; DNA: TGCGCCAGCAGCTGGGGACAGGGCCGAGCTAACTATGGCTACACCTTC
J: TRBJ2-7; V: TRBV2; length: 12; D: .; size: .; CDR3: CAGGDVYYEQYF; DNA: TGTGCCGGAGGGGACGTTTACTACGAGCAGTACTTC
J: TRBJ1-6; V: TRBV5-8; length: 11; D: .; size: .; CDR3: CASSFQSPLHF; DNA: TGTGCCAGCAGCTTCCAATCACCCCTCCACTTT
J: TRBJ2-7; V: TRBV24-1; length: 15; D: TRBD1; size: once; CDR3: CATSRDRAWSYEQYF; DNA: TGTGCCACCAGTAGGGACAGAGCATGGTCCTACGAGCAGTACTTC
J: TRBJ1-5; V: TRBV2; length: 14; D: TRBD1; size: .; CDR3: CASSRTGRHQPQHF; DNA: TGTGCCAGCAGTCGGACAGGGAGGCATCAGCCCCAGCATTTT
J: TRBJ2-5; V: TRBV7-9; length: 14; D: .; size: .; CDR3: CASSVTGSQETQYF; DNA: TGTGCCAGCAGCGTTACAGGGAGCCAAGAGACCCAGTACTTC
J: TRBJ2-1; V: TRBV19; length: 16; D: TRBD2; size: once; CDR3: CASSWTSGSSYNEQFF; DNA: TGTGCCAGTAGCTGGACTAGCGGAAGCTCCTACAATGAGCAGTTCTTC
J: TRBJ2-7; V: TRBV28; length: 10; D: .; size: .; CDR3: CASASFEQYF; DNA: TGTGCCAGCGCGTCTTTCGAGCAGTACTTC
J: TRBJ2-7; V: TRBV7-9; length: 14; D: .; size: once; CDR3: CASSLDFNSYEQYF; DNA: TGTGCCAGCAGCTTAGACTTTAACTCCTACGAGCAGTACTTC